This TCR beta chain emerged from a study of blood T cell repertoires in COVID-19 (dated by TCRdb to 2019 to 2021). At the level of the whole study: The collaborator samples originated in the United States, Italy and Spain and spanned the acute and convalescent phases of COVID-19. The prospective study material was composed of cDNA or gDNA derived from T cells, B-cell-depleted T cells, or PBMCs. Deeply sampled blood TCRbeta repertoires from subjects exposed to, actively infected with, or recovered from COVID-19 were included in the dataset. The repertoires were made available in a free public database intended to serve as a resource for research on the immune response to SARS-CoV-2. The samples were drawn from two sources: the first 160 participants of the ongoing ImmuneRACE study, and 950 to 1,500 subjects contributed by 6 global collaborators. Nearly every sample came with metadata listing a de-identified subject ID, COVID-19 status, age in years and sex. Where available, HLA class I and class II types were taken from metadata supplied by the sample provider and were not determined by assay-based typing. Broad study findings and their caveats: Clinical and demographic metadata were provided uncurated, with the amount varying by source and participant.

This clone was found once. What antigen it recognizes has not been identified. Base qualities are not recorded, but no much larger clone differs from it by a single base. Each collaborating institution followed its own protocols to collect whole blood in K2EDTA tubes. For TCRbeta analysis, collaborators shipped samples in one of three forms: frozen whole blood, isolated PBMCs, or DNA extracted from either of those sample types. The immunoSEQ Assay, a bias-controlled multiplex PCR, was used to amplify TCRbeta CDR3 regions from genomic DNA. For the original study's pipeline: Nucleated cell counts per sample were estimated from amplification of reference gene primers within the assay. Sequence reads were collapsed and filtered to measure the absolute abundance of every unique TCRbeta CDR3 rearrangement. For each sample, productive Simpson clonality was calculated as the square root of Simpson's diversity index over productive rearrangements. Drawn from immuneACCESS, this table holds only the in-frame rearrangements with V and J called that TCRdb kept. Clones are partly lost; checked studies trace under half to an unresolved V gene and leave the rest unexplained. The V and J calls and clone size come from that table; D and trimming were worked out from the DNA. This sample holds under 300,000 clones; about nine tenths were observed only once. The ten top clones hold approximately 6.2% of the sample.

The specimen was peripheral blood. The receptor was isolated from a man between 60 and 70 years old with acute or convalescent COVID-19.

The CDR3 protein sequence reads: CASSNGVTGTDTQYF. The DNA sequence reads TGTGCCAGCTCTAACGGGGTAACGGGCACAGATACGCAGTATTTT. Recombination linked TRBV18 to TRBJ2-3; 5 matching bases give a weak D call of TRBD2. Between the V and J ends, shortened by 6 bases and 1 base respectively, the junction contains 14 bases. The CDR3 measures 15 amino acids from cysteine to phenylalanine. Here the CDR3 DNA is all that survives: 45 bases in frame from base 1. The germline V gene sets CDR1 to KGHSH and CDR2 to LQKENI.